A single sample is the source of the 26 T cell receptor beta chains below, sequenced in a study of T cells in localized non-small cell lung cancer. Sequencing used immunoSEQ multiplex PCR; TCRdb keeps in-frame clones, though not all of them. The data hold about 15,000 clones, with around 85% observed a single time. The sequences come from peripheral blood, collected before any cancer treatment. The receptors shown here come from a female donor of 60 years or more with stage I squamous cell lung carcinoma.

This chain links TRBV6-1 with TRBJ1-6; 12 nucleotides match TRBD1. With 7 bases clipped from V and 10 bases from J, the junction kept 5 bases outside the gene matches. CDR1 is MNHNS, CDR2 SASEGT, per germline. The CDR3 is 14 residues long. Here the CDR3 reads CASTWDRGQSPLHF. The CDR3 DNA follows: TGTGCCAGCACTTGGGACAGGGGGCAATCACCCCTCCACTTT.

The chain recombines TRBV19 with TRBJ1-1; the match to TRBD1 covers 11 bases. V was pared by 8 bases and J by 4 bases, with 3 bases of the junction left unmatched. This CDR3 contains 13 residues. CDR1 is LNHDA, CDR2 SQIVND, per germline (reference sequence). CDR3 in DNA: TGTGCCAGTTGGACAGGGGGCGTCACTGAAGCTTTCTTT. This gives the protein CASWTGGVTEAFF.

The chain recombines TRBV7-8 with TRBJ2-1; 7 bases are a match to TRBD1. J lost 6 bases, V lost 5 bases, and 1 base had no gene match. The CDR3 runs to 12 residues. Germline CDR1 is SGHVS and CDR2 is FQNEAQ. For the CDR3, the DNA is TGTGCCAGCAGCAGACAGGGCAATGAGCAGTTCTTC. It yields the protein CASSRQGNEQFF.

The chain joins TRBV4-3 to TRBJ2-2; D remains unclear. From germline, CDR1 is LGHNA and CDR2 YSLEER. This CDR3 contains 13 residues. Trimming removed 4 bases at V and 2 bases at J, with 5 bases between. The CDR3 loop is CASSLGNTGELFF. The CDR3 DNA reads TGCGCCAGCAGCCTTGGAAACACCGGGGAGCTGTTTTTT.

By share of the sample, this clone is medium-sized. This chain connects TRBV7-2 to TRBJ2-1; 9 bases are a match to TRBD2. CDR3 length equals 16 residues. Trimming at V came to 0 bases and at J to 4 bases, leaving 4 bases not matched to a gene. Germline CDR1 and CDR2: SGHTA and FQGNSA. The CDR3 DNA sequence: TGTGCCAGCAGCTTAGCCGGGACTAGCCGATACAATGAGCAGTTCTTC. It yields the protein CASSLAGTSRYNEQFF.

This chain uses TRBV29-1 with TRBJ2-7; D ambiguous. CDR1 and CDR2 (germline): SQVTM, ANQGSEA. V was shortened by 6 bases and J by 2 bases, with 11 bases between the two germline ends. The CDR3 extends over 12 amino acids. The CDR3 DNA reads as TGCAGCGTGGTCGAAGGGACCTACGAGCAGTACTTC. This codes for CSVVEGTYEQYF.

The rearrangement uses TRBV30 and TRBJ1-5, with D perhaps matching TRBD1 (5 bases). Germline values: CDR1 GTSNPN, CDR2 SVGIG (reference sequence). The CDR3 length is 17 residues. The V end lost 1 base, the J end lost 0 bases, and 16 bases lay between the germline ends. The CDR3 DNA reads as TGTGCCTGGAGTGAGGAGAGGGGACCTTATAGCAATCAGCCCCAGCATTTT. Protein product: CAWSEERGPYSNQPQHF. The full variable domain, rest sourced from reference TRBV30 and TRBJ1-5, is SQTIHQWPATLVQPVGSPLSLECTVEGTSNPNLYWYRQAAGRGLQLLFYSVGIGQISSEVPQNLSASRPQDRQFILSSKKLLLSDSGFYLCAWSEERGPYSNQPQHFGDGTRLSIL.

The rearrangement uses TRBV27 and TRBJ1-2, with 7 bases fitting TRBD1. The CDR3 is made up of 15 amino acids. Trimming removed 8 bases from V and 4 bases from J; junction bases left unmatched: 13. Germline V gene lookup returns CDR1 MNHEY and CDR2 SMNVEV (reference sequence). The CDR3 loop is CASRLKGQDRYGYTF. CDR3 coding DNA: TGTGCCAGCCGGCTGAAAGGACAGGATCGCTATGGCTACACCTTC.

The genes are TRBV18 and TRBJ2-1, with D hard to call. Per the germline V gene, CDR1 is KGHSH and CDR2 is LQKENI. With 6 bases removed from V and 7 bases from J, the gap between germline ends came to 10 bases. The CDR3 is 12 residues long. The CDR3 nucleotides read TGTGCCAGCTCTCGGACCCTAAATGAGCAGTTCTTC. This codes for CASSRTLNEQFF.

The chain carries TRBV7-9 and TRBJ1-2; D is uncertain. The CDR3 has 13 residues. Trimming removed 1 base from V and 8 bases from J, with 11 bases in between. Germline V gene data show CDR1 as SEHNR and CDR2 as FQNEAQ (reference sequence). CDR3 nucleotides: TGTGCCAGCAGCTTAGGGAGGGTAGGAGGCTACACCTTC. Its protein is CASSLGRVGGYTF.

The CDR3 DNA is TGTGCCAGCAGCTCTGATTCTTTAGATGGCTACACCTTC. This encodes CASSSDSLDGYTF. V and J are TRBV5-5 and TRBJ1-2, with D unresolved. Trimming cost V 3 bases and J 6 bases, with 12 bases left between them. Germline-derived CDR1 and CDR2 are SGHKS and YYEKEE (reference sequence). The CDR3 runs 13 residues.

The genes are TRBV27 and TRBJ2-7, with D tentatively TRBD1 (6 bases). The CDR3 runs 14 residues. Germline V gene lookup returns CDR1 MNHEY and CDR2 SMNVEV (reference sequence). V lost 5 bases, J lost 1 base, and 12 bases lay in between. In nucleotides, the CDR3 is TGTGCCAGCAGTGTGGACAGAGCTTCCTACGAGCAGTACTTC. Protein product: CASSVDRASYEQYF.

This clone was detected only a few times. The V call is TRBV6-1, the J call TRBJ2-1; no definite D call. Germline V gives CDR1 MNHNS, CDR2 SASEGT. Between the trimmed V and J ends, which lost 3 bases and 13 bases, there was a span of 13 bases. The CDR3 has 12 amino acids. The CDR3 bases are TGTGCCAGCAGTGATTACTGGGCCAACCAGTTCTTC. This encodes CASSDYWANQFF.

V and J are TRBV27 and TRBJ2-2, with 8 bases identical to TRBD2. The CDR3 consists of 19 residues. The germline V gene has CDR1 MNHEY and CDR2 SMNVEV (reference sequence). With 1 base clipped from V and 2 bases from J, the junction kept 12 bases outside the gene matches. Here the CDR3 reads CASSLFLIAGSTNTGELFF. Here the CDR3 DNA reads TGTGCCAGCAGTTTATTCTTAATAGCGGGGTCGACAAACACCGGGGAGCTGTTTTTT.

This chain joins TRBV12-5 and TRBJ1-3, with D hard to call. V was trimmed by 1 base and J by 0 bases, leaving 19 bases between them. The CDR3 extends over 19 amino acids. Looked up from germline, CDR1 is LGHNT and CDR2 is FRNRAP. The CDR3 sequence is CASGLGWTDGFHSGNTIYF. CDR3 DNA: TGTGCTAGTGGTTTGGGGTGGACGGACGGTTTTCACTCTGGAAACACCATATATTTT.

This chain joins TRBV5-1 and TRBJ2-1, with D perhaps matching TRBD2 (6 bases). The V and J ends lost 3 bases and 8 bases respectively, with 12 bases between them. Germline V lookup: CDR1 SGHRS, CDR2 YFSETQ. There are 13 residues in the CDR3. CDR3 nucleotide sequence: TGCGCCAGCAGCTCACTAGCAACGGATGAGCAGTTCTTC. Its protein is CASSSLATDEQFF.

The chain employs TRBV5-6 and TRBJ1-3; D gene unclear. The ends were cut back, 4 bases at V and 2 bases at J, with 13 bases in the middle. This CDR3 is built from 15 residues. Germline V gene data show CDR1 as SGHDT and CDR2 as YYEEEE. CDR3 DNA sequence: TGTGCCAGCAGCCGCGGTTGGGAGACTGGAAACACCATATATTTT. Its translation: CASSRGWETGNTIYF.

The rearrangement joins TRBV5-4 to TRBJ2-1, with 10 bases fitting TRBD2. Unmatched junction bases numbered 5, after V lost 4 bases and J lost 4 bases. Per germline, CDR1 SGHNT and CDR2 YYREEE (reference sequence). The CDR3 extends over 15 amino acids. CDR3 amino acids: CASSLGLANYNEQFF. The CDR3 DNA reads as TGTGCCAGCAGCCTGGGACTAGCGAATTACAATGAGCAGTTCTTC.

This clone occurred once. The chain combines TRBV6-5 with TRBJ1-6, with 10 bases matching TRBD1. V gave up 10 bases and J gave up 7 bases; unmatched junction bases: 7. CDR1 is MNHEY, CDR2 SVGAGI, per germline. CDR3 length equals 14 residues. This CDR3 reads CATETGGLNSPLHF. The CDR3 DNA sequence: TGTGCCACTGAGACAGGGGGCCTCAATTCACCCCTCCACTTT.

The table lists this clone with a count of one. The chain uses TRBV7-3 and TRBJ2-2; TRBD1 or TRBD2 may be the D gene (6 bases each). This CDR3 spans 15 amino acids. V lost 5 bases to trimming and J lost 6 bases, with 16 bases between them. The germline CDR1 and CDR2 sequences are SGHTA and FQGTGA. CDR3 protein: CASSPGPGEAGELFF. DNA of the CDR3: TGTGCCAGCAGCCCGGGGCCAGGGGAGGCCGGGGAGCTGTTTTTT.

The V gene is TRBV5-8, the J gene TRBJ2-7; tentatively, D is TRBD2 (6 bases). The CDR3 consists of 14 residues. CDR1 is SGHTS and CDR2 is YDEGEE in the germline V gene. The V end was cut by 4 bases, the J end by 2 bases, with 13 bases between. CDR3 bases: TGTGCCAGCAGCCGGCGGGGATGGACCTACGAGCAGTACTTC. Translated, it gives CASSRRGWTYEQYF.

The chain couples TRBV7-4 to TRBJ2-7; D remains ambiguous. CDR3 length: 17 amino acids. Per germline, CDR1 SGHVT and CDR2 SQSDAQ. The V end lost 5 bases, the J end lost 3 bases, and 23 bases lay between the germline ends. CDR3 in amino acids: CASSTLLSSGTIYEQYF. The CDR3 coding sequence is TGTGCCAGCAGCACCCTCCTGAGTTCAGGAACCATCTACGAGCAGTACTTC.

This chain uses TRBV2 with TRBJ1-1, with D perhaps matching TRBD1 (6 bases). Germline CDR1 and CDR2: SNHLY and FYNNEI. CDR3 length: 16 residues. Trimming shortened V by 4 bases and J by 0 bases, and 15 bases separated the two germline ends. The DNA of the CDR3 is TGTGCCAGCAGTGTCGGTAAAGGGGGGATGAACACTGAAGCTTTCTTT. Translating it yields CASSVGKGGMNTEAFF.

V is TRBV11-3 and J is TRBJ1-6; no firm D call. Trimming pared 2 bases from V and 7 bases from J, leaving 6 bases between. CDR1 and CDR2 from the germline V gene are SGHNT and YENEEA. The CDR3 has 13 amino acids. CDR3 region: CASSLRRNSPLHF. The CDR3 nucleotides are TGTGCCAGCAGCTTACGACGGAATTCACCCCTCCACTTT.

The CDR3 sequence: CASSSPLIYEQYF. Written as DNA, the CDR3 is TGTGCCAGCAGTTCACCACTGATCTACGAGCAGTACTTC. V and J are TRBV7-2 and TRBJ2-7; D unresolved. CDR1 SGHTA and CDR2 FQGNSA come from the germline V gene. Trimming removed 6 bases from V and 3 bases from J, with 12 bases in between. The CDR3 extends over 13 amino acids.

V gene TRBV27 combines with J gene TRBJ2-7, with TRBD2 matching 12 bases. The CDR3 loop spans 15 amino acids. Germline assignment: CDR1 MNHEY and CDR2 SMNVEV (reference sequence). V gave up 4 bases and J gave up 2 bases; unmatched junction bases: 3. CDR3: CASSSRLAGAYEQYF. The CDR3 region has the DNA TGTGCCAGCAGTTCCAGACTAGCGGGAGCCTACGAGCAGTACTTC.